This passage covers 32 T cell receptor beta chains from one sample sequenced in a study of T cells after yellow fever vaccination. TCRdb reanalysed the 5' RACE reads using MiXCR and keeps one entry per CDR3 protein. The table shows about 85,000 distinct CDR3 sequences, with 13% occurring only once. Sequenced here: CD8+ T cells not binding an NS4B(214-222) dextramer, sorted from PBMCs, sampled about 20 days after the first yellow fever vaccination. The origin of the receptors is a man between 18 and 29 years old who received the YFV17D yellow fever vaccine.

This chain joins TRBV5-1 and TRBJ1-1; no reliable D call. The CDR3 consists of 14 residues. The germline gives CDR1 SGHRS, CDR2 YFSETQ. V lost 1 base to trimming and J lost 5 bases, with 12 bases between them. CDR3 sequence: CASSLSGGRTEAFF. The CDR3 region has the DNA TGCGCCAGCAGCTTGTCTGGCGGACGGACTGAAGCTTTCTTT.

The V gene is TRBV6-1, the J gene TRBJ2-3; weak D call: TRBD2 (6 bases). Germline loops: CDR1 MNHNS, CDR2 SASEGT. This CDR3 is 16 amino acids long. With 6 bases removed from V and 8 bases from J, the gap between germline ends came to 24 bases. CDR3 in amino acids: CASSETFPASVVTQYF. CDR3 sequence (DNA): TGTGCCAGCAGCGAAACGTTTCCGGCTAGCGTTGTTACGCAGTATTTT.

By its share, this clonotype is medium-sized. The rearrangement joins TRBV12-3 or TRBV12-4 to TRBJ1-2; no definite D call. Between the trimmed V and J ends, which lost 2 bases and 0 bases, there was a span of 10 bases. CDR3 length equals 15 residues. In nucleotides, the CDR3 is TGTGCCAGCAGTTTAATCTCCCTAGCTAACTATGGCTACACCTTC. This sequence encodes CASSLISLANYGYTF.

The chain couples TRBV7-2 to TRBJ1-2; TRBD1 matches at 10 bases. V was clipped by 9 bases and J by 8 bases; unmatched bases: 6. Germline CDR1 SGHTA, CDR2 FQGNSA. The CDR3 spans 12 residues. CDR3 DNA sequence: TGTGCCAGTTCGACAGGGGGCTGGGGCTACACCTTC. It translates to CASSTGGWGYTF.

Notes on this clonotype: Sequence at one end of the junction differs from germline and may be a read error. The rearrangement joins TRBV7-9 to TRBJ1-1, with 9 bases that match TRBD1. CDR1 SEHNR and CDR2 FQNEAQ come from the germline V gene (reference sequence). The CDR3 is 15 residues long. Here the CDR3 reads CACRGERTGETEAFF. CDR3 nucleotides: TGTGCCTGCAGAGGGGAGCGGACAGGGGAGACTGAAGCTTTCTTT.

The table lists this clonotype with a few counts. The rearrangement uses TRBV2 and TRBJ1-5; D remains ambiguous. This CDR3 has 17 residues. V was pared by 2 bases and J by 7 bases, with 21 bases between. The germline V gene encodes CDR1 SNHLY and CDR2 FYNNEI. The DNA for the CDR3 is TGTGCCAGCAGTGAATCCTCATTGTCCCATTACGAGCAGCCCCAGCATTTT. Protein sequence: CASSESSLSHYEQPQHF.

This clonotype has a handful of counts. The V call is TRBV4-1, the J call TRBJ2-2; tentative D call: TRBD2 (6 bases). Germline values: CDR1 MGHRA, CDR2 YSYEKL. Trimming shortened V by 4 bases and J by 4 bases, and 16 bases separated the two germline ends. The CDR3 has 16 amino acids. CDR3 coding DNA: TGCGCCAGCAGCCTGGGGCGGGGTGGCGGCACCGGGGAGCTGTTTTTT. Protein: CASSLGRGGGTGELFF.

The V and J genes are TRBV27 and TRBJ2-3, with 9 positions matching TRBD2. CDR3 length: 17 residues. Looked up from germline, CDR1 is MNHEY and CDR2 is SMNVEV (reference sequence). The V segment lost 2 bases and the J segment 3 bases; nucleotides outside the gene matches: 9. The CDR3 sequence: CASSLPAGGRGTDTQYF. DNA of the CDR3: TGTGCCAGCAGTTTACCAGCGGGGGGCAGGGGTACAGATACGCAGTATTTT.

This clonotype was seen a handful of times. The J gene is TRBJ2-7, the V gene TRBV11-2; 11 positions match TRBD2. Trimming cost V 5 bases and J 3 bases; bases outside gene matches: 9. CDR3 length: 16 residues. Germline CDR1 is SGHAT and CDR2 is FQNNGV. For the CDR3, the DNA is TGTGCCAGCAGCCCCGCTCCGGGACTAGCGGTCTACGAGCAGTACTTC. Translating gives CASSPAPGLAVYEQYF.

This sequence joins TRBV3-1 and TRBJ2-7; the D gene is possibly TRBD2 (5 bases). The CDR3 length is 12 residues. V was cut by 0 bases and J by 11 bases, with 11 bases left in between. Looked up from germline, CDR1 is LGHDT and CDR2 is YNNKEL (reference sequence). This CDR3 is CASSQERWEKYF. The CDR3 DNA is TGTGCCAGCAGCCAAGAGAGGTGGGAGAAGTACTTC.

This clonotype was observed a few times. The chain combines TRBV6-1 with TRBJ2-3; D ambiguous. The CDR3 covers 15 residues. V lost 6 bases and J 0 bases, leaving 13 bases between the germline ends. Germline lookup yields CDR1 MNHNS and CDR2 SASEGT. The CDR3 here is CASSPFGSSTDTQYF. CDR3 nucleotide sequence: TGTGCCAGCAGCCCCTTCGGGTCTAGCACAGATACGCAGTATTTT.

The V gene is TRBV4-3, the J gene TRBJ2-7; unclear D gene. CDR1 and CDR2 (germline): LGHNA, YSLEER. The germline V and J ends were trimmed by 1 base and 1 base, with 8 bases remaining between them. This CDR3 spans 14 amino acids. DNA for the CDR3: TGCGCCAGCAGCCAAGGTAGCAGTTCCTACGAGCAGTACTTC. Translating gives CASSQGSSSYEQYF.

V is TRBV12-3 or TRBV12-4 and J is TRBJ2-1, with TRBD2 as a possible D gene (6 bases). The CDR3 spans 13 residues. Trimming removed 1 base at V and 8 bases at J, with 9 bases between. Here the CDR3 DNA reads TGTGCCAGCAGTTTAGGCGGGGCCGATGAGCAGTTCTTC. This gives the protein CASSLGGADEQFF.

V usage is TRBV6-4 and J usage is TRBJ1-1; no definite D call. V was trimmed by 2 bases and J by 4 bases, leaving 11 bases between them. This CDR3 contains 14 residues. Germline-derived CDR1 and CDR2 are MRHNA and SNTAGT. This chain's CDR3 is CASSDTRRGTEAFF. CDR3 bases: TGTGCCAGCAGTGACACTCGGCGGGGCACTGAAGCTTTCTTT.

The genes are TRBV7-9 and TRBJ2-5; the D gene could be TRBD1 or TRBD2 (7 bases each). V was clipped by 10 bases and J by 2 bases, with 11 bases between them. The CDR3 sequence is 12 residues long. From germline, CDR1 is SEHNR and CDR2 FQNEAQ (reference sequence). This chain's CDR3 is CATRGGQETQYF. For the CDR3, the DNA is TGTGCCACCAGGGGGGGGCAAGAGACCCAGTACTTC.

This clonotype was counted only a few times. The rearrangement links TRBV20-1 to TRBJ2-2; 8 bases align to TRBD1. The CDR3 loop spans 14 amino acids. Losses at the gene ends were 6 bases for V and 4 bases for J; bases not matched to a gene: 7. From germline, CDR1 is DFQATT and CDR2 SNEGSKA (reference sequence). The CDR3 is CSANDRGSTGELFF. The CDR3 DNA sequence: TGCAGTGCCAACGACAGGGGAAGCACCGGGGAGCTGTTTTTT.

The chain couples TRBV7-9 to TRBJ2-7; a possible D gene is TRBD1 (6 bases). The CDR3 consists of 14 residues. V shed 5 bases and J shed 0 bases, with 11 bases lying between them. Looked up from germline, CDR1 is SEHNR and CDR2 is FQNEAQ (reference sequence). CDR3 protein: CASSPAGDSYEQYV. In DNA, the CDR3 is TGTGCCAGCAGCCCGGCAGGGGACTCCTACGAGCAGTACGTC.

Ten or more counts support this clonotype. V is TRBV2 and J is TRBJ2-7, with unresolved D. V was clipped by 1 base and J by 5 bases, with 15 bases between them. The CDR3 runs 15 residues. Per the germline V gene, CDR1 is SNHLY and CDR2 is FYNNEI. This chain's CDR3 is CASSEERMRFDEQYV. CDR3 in DNA: TGTGCCAGCAGTGAAGAAAGAATGCGATTCGACGAGCAGTACGTC.

The chain couples TRBV13 to TRBJ2-3; TRBD2 matches 7 bases. The ends lost 5 bases at V and 1 base at J; junction bases unmatched: 3. Germline loops: CDR1 PRHDT, CDR2 FYEKMQ (reference sequence). The CDR3 extends over 14 amino acids. CDR3 in amino acids: CASSGSGGTDTQYF. CDR3 bases: TGTGCCAGCAGCGGGAGCGGGGGCACAGATACGCAGTATTTT.

This chain connects TRBV27 to TRBJ2-5; D might be TRBD1 (5 bases). V was clipped by 5 bases and J by 1 base, with 20 bases between them. The germline CDR1 and CDR2 sequences are MNHEY and SMNVEV (reference sequence). The CDR3 spans 17 residues. The CDR3 DNA is TGTGCCAGCAGTCCATGGCCCCCAACAGGATTCCAAGAGACCCAGTACTTC. Its translation is CASSPWPPTGFQETQYF.

There are a few counts of this clonotype. The chain is built from TRBV7-6 and TRBJ2-1; TRBD2 is a possible D gene (6 bases). Germline-derived CDR1 and CDR2 are SGHVS and FNYEAQ. The V end was cut by 4 bases, the J end by 10 bases, with 14 bases between. The CDR3 runs to 13 residues. The CDR3: CASSSLAGLEQFF. The CDR3 nucleotides are TGTGCCAGCAGCTCCCTCGCGGGGCTCGAGCAGTTCTTC.

This clonotype was found a few times. The chain uses TRBV27 and TRBJ2-3; D not resolved. Per germline, CDR1 MNHEY and CDR2 SMNVEV (reference sequence). This CDR3 comprises 13 residues. Trimming left V 10 bases short and J 2 bases short, with 13 bases between. CDR3 DNA sequence: TGTGCCACCCTTGGGCCAATCACAGATACGCAGTATTTT. Its protein product is CATLGPITDTQYF.

V and J are TRBV4-1 and TRBJ1-1; weak D call: TRBD1 (5 bases). Trimming cost V 1 base and J 3 bases, with 12 bases left between them. This CDR3 spans 15 amino acids. Germline lookup yields CDR1 MGHRA and CDR2 YSYEKL. The CDR3 DNA reads TGCGCCAGCAGCCAAGTGGGACTAGGGGACACTGAAGCTTTCTTT. Translated: CASSQVGLGDTEAFF.

The chain is built from TRBV29-1 and TRBJ1-1; D call uncertain. Germline V CDR1 and CDR2: SQVTM, ANQGSEA. This CDR3 region has 12 residues. Trimming pared 7 bases from V and 1 base from J, leaving 10 bases between. As DNA, the CDR3 is TGCAGCGGGATTCTGAGGAACACTGAAGCTTTCTTT. Its translation: CSGILRNTEAFF.

V and J are TRBV7-3 and TRBJ2-6; D could derive from TRBD1 or TRBD2 (5 bases each). The V end was cut by 2 bases, the J end by 3 bases, with 8 bases between. Per germline, CDR1 SGHTA and CDR2 FQGTGA. This CDR3 spans 15 amino acids. CDR3 bases: TGTGCCAGCAGCTTAGGGGGTTATGGGGCCAACGTCCTGACTTTC. Its translation: CASSLGGYGANVLTF.

By its share, this clonotype is medium-sized (0.01 to 0.1%). J is TRBJ2-1 and V is TRBV15; 8 bases are shared with TRBD2. The CDR3 length is 14 residues. V lost 3 bases to trimming and J lost 2 bases; unmatched junction nucleotides: 0. The V gene's germline CDR1 is LNHNV and CDR2 YYDKDF (reference sequence). In DNA, the CDR3 is TGTGCCACCAGCAGGGGACTAGCCTACAATGAGCAGTTCTTC. Its translation is CATSRGLAYNEQFF.

A few counts support this clonotype. This chain's CDR3 is CASSLRVNTGELFF. The DNA for the CDR3 is TGTGCCAGCAGTTTAAGGGTTAACACCGGGGAGCTGTTTTTT. V and J are TRBV12-3 or TRBV12-4 and TRBJ2-2; D gene uncertain. With 2 bases removed from V and 2 bases from J, the gap between germline ends came to 6 bases. CDR3 length: 14 residues.

This clonotype was detected a few times. The V gene is TRBV7-9, the J gene TRBJ2-5; the match to TRBD1 covers 9 bases. From germline, CDR1 is SEHNR and CDR2 FQNEAQ (reference sequence). The J segment lost 1 base and the V segment lost 5 bases, leaving 8 bases of the junction unmatched. The CDR3 extends over 16 amino acids. This CDR3 reads CASSIYRDRVQETQYF. CDR3 coding DNA: TGTGCCAGCAGCATCTACCGGGACAGGGTCCAAGAGACCCAGTACTTC.

This clonotype was picked up a small number of times. This chain links TRBV20-1 with TRBJ1-2, with D possibly being TRBD1 (5 bases). Trimming pared 0 bases from V and 1 base from J, leaving 21 bases between. Germline values: CDR1 DFQATT, CDR2 SNEGSKA (reference sequence). The CDR3 sequence is 18 residues long. This CDR3 reads CSARDADPSGTVNYGYTF. Written as DNA, the CDR3 is TGCAGTGCTAGAGATGCCGACCCTTCCGGGACGGTTAACTATGGCTACACCTTC.

Only a few counts were recorded for this clonotype. The rearrangement joins TRBV4-1 to TRBJ1-1, with 9 bases that match TRBD1. Germline V gene lookup returns CDR1 MGHRA and CDR2 YSYEKL. This CDR3 is 14 amino acids long. V shed 4 bases and J 3 bases; nucleotides not matched to a gene: 3. The CDR3 is CASSLGQGYTEAFF. DNA of the CDR3: TGCGCCAGCAGCCTGGGACAGGGTTACACTGAAGCTTTCTTT.

CDR3 sequence reads: CASSLGDGHTEAFF. CDR3 sequence (DNA): TGTGCCAGCAGCCTTGGGGACGGACACACTGAAGCTTTCTTT. The gene calls are TRBV7-9 and TRBJ1-1; D is possibly TRBD1 (5 bases). In germline, CDR1 is SEHNR, CDR2 FQNEAQ (reference sequence). This CDR3 spans 14 amino acids. V was cut by 5 bases and J by 3 bases, with 13 bases left in between.

This clonotype occurred a few times. The chain has TRBV15 and TRBJ2-5; weak D call: TRBD2 (7 bases). Germline CDR1 and CDR2: LNHNV and YYDKDF (reference sequence). The CDR3 runs 15 residues. V lost 3 bases to trimming and J lost 5 bases, with 16 bases between them. The CDR3 sequence: CATSSTKGGEETQYF. The CDR3 bases are TGTGCCACCAGCAGCACGAAGGGGGGGGAGGAGACCCAGTACTTC.